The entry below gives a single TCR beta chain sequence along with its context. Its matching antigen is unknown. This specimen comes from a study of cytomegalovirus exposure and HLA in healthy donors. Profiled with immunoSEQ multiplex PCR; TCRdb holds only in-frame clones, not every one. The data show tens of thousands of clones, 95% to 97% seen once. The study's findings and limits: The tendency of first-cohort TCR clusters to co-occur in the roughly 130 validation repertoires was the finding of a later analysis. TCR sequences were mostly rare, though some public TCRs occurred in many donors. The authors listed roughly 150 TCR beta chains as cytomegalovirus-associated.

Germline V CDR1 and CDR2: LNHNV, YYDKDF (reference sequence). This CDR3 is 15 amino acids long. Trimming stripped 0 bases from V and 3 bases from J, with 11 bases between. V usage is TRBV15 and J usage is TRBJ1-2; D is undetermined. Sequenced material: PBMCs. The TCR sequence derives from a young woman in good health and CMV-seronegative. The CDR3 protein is CATSRDAGLDYGYTF. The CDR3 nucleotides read TGTGCCACCAGCAGAGATGCAGGTTTGGACTATGGCTACACCTTC.